This TCR beta chain derives from a study of B cell selection in AIRE deficiency. Sequenced by immunoSEQ multiplex PCR; TCRdb stores in-frame clones only, minus some. The table lists some 25,000 clones, approximately 96% of them singletons. Study-level results: Tconv and Treg cells from AIRE-deficient patients resembled healthy donors in TCRBV usage, CDR3 length and diversity. Approximately 31% of healthy-shared Treg sequences were found among patient Tconv cells.

Between the trimmed V and J ends, which lost 7 bases and 1 base, there was a span of 17 bases. The V gene's germline CDR1 is SGHDN and CDR2 FVKESK. The CDR3 extends over 15 amino acids. Conventional CD4 T cells were sorted as CD4+CD127+ cells. Concerning this clone itself: Its antigen is still unknown.

The material sequenced was conventional CD4+ T cells sorted from PBMCs. This chain joins TRBV14 and TRBJ2-7; D may be TRBD1 or TRBD2 (6 bases each). The sequence came from a human donor with AIRE deficiency. The CDR3 nucleotides read TGTGCCAGCATCCGTGGTGGGGGGCGTTCCTACGAGCAGTACTTC. Encoded protein: CASIRGGGRSYEQYF. Based on the CDR3 plus reference TRBV14 and TRBJ2-7, the full variable domain is EAGVTQFPSHSVIEKGQTVTLRCDPISGHDNLYWYRRVMGKEIKFLLHFVKESKQDESGMPNNRFLAERTGGTYSTLKVQPAELEDSGVYFCASIRGGGRSYEQYFGPGTRLTVT.